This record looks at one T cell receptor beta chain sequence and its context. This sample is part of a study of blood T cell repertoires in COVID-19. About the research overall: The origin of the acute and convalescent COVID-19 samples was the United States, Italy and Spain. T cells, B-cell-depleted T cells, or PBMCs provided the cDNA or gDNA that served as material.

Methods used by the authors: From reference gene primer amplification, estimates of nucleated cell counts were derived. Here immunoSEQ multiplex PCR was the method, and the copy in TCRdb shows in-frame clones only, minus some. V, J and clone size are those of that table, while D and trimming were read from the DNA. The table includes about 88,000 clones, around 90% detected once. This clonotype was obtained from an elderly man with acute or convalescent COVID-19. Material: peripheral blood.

CDR3 in DNA: TGTGCCAGCAGCCCTAGGACAGGGAGATCCACAGATACGCAGTATTTT. Encoded protein: CASSPRTGRSTDTQYF. The chain is built from TRBV7-2 and TRBJ2-3; 8 nucleotides line up with TRBD1. Trimming at V came to 5 bases and at J to 2 bases, leaving 9 bases not matched to a gene. There are 16 residues in the CDR3. Germline V gene data show CDR1 as SGHTA and CDR2 as FQGNSA. Complete variable domain (other parts from reference TRBV7-2 and TRBJ2-3): GAGVSQSPSNKVTEKGKDVELRCDPISGHTALYWYRQSLGQGLEFLIYFQGNSAPDKSGLPSDRFSAERTGGSVSTLTIQRTQQEDSAVYLCASSPRTGRSTDTQYFGPGTRLTVL.